These T cell receptor beta chains were read from a single sample in a study of vaccination and CD4 T cells after COVID-19. These receptors have no known antigen. In TCRdb, the PCR reads were re-called with MiXCR into one record per CDR3 protein. The sample records around 13,000 distinct CDR3 sequences, roughly 50% being singletons. Material for sequencing was CD4+ T cells from blood, cultured in vitro. The receptors shown here come from a human donor who had recovered from COVID-19. The CDR3 runs from the conserved cysteine through the conserved F or W. Each record gives: clone size, D gene, J gene, V gene, CDR3 protein, CDR3 DNA. D genes are given only for firm matches. The size of a clone is reported for some rows only, either as once, few or many, or as a class for expanded clones.

clone size: .
D gene: TRBD1
J gene: TRBJ1-5
V gene: TRBV6-5
CDR3 protein: CASSYTLRDRGNQPQHF
CDR3 DNA: TGTGCCAGCAGTTACACCCTCCGGGACAGGGGGAATCAGCCCCAGCATTTT

clone size: .
D gene: .
J gene: TRBJ2-1
V gene: TRBV7-3
CDR3 protein: CASSLTPSTSNEQFF
CDR3 DNA: TGTGCCAGCAGCTTAACCCCGTCCACCAGTAATGAGCAGTTCTTC

clone size: .
D gene: TRBD1
J gene: TRBJ2-2
V gene: TRBV2
CDR3 protein: CASLGDRFTGELFF
CDR3 DNA: TGTGCCAGCTTGGGGGACAGGTTCACCGGGGAGCTGTTTTTT

clone size: .
D gene: .
J gene: TRBJ2-5
V gene: TRBV6-2/TRBV6-3
CDR3 protein: CASSYGVARLETQYF
CDR3 DNA: TGTGCCAGCAGTTACGGTGTGGCTAGATTGGAGACCCAGTACTTC

clone size: few
D gene: .
J gene: TRBJ2-3
V gene: TRBV6-1
CDR3 protein: CASNPTFSTDTQYF
CDR3 DNA: TGTGCCAGCAACCCAACCTTTAGCACAGATACGCAGTATTTT

clone size: .
D gene: TRBD2
J gene: TRBJ2-7
V gene: TRBV6-1
CDR3 protein: CASSILAGDYEQYF
CDR3 DNA: TGTGCCAGCAGCATACTAGCGGGAGACTACGAGCAGTACTTC

clone size: .
D gene: TRBD1
J gene: TRBJ2-7
V gene: TRBV10-3
CDR3 protein: CAISEAPGTGSYEQYF
CDR3 DNA: TGTGCCATCAGTGAGGCTCCCGGGACAGGCTCCTACGAGCAGTACTTC

clone size: .
D gene: TRBD1
J gene: TRBJ2-7
V gene: TRBV7-9
CDR3 protein: CASSLGGGTGSPYEQYF
CDR3 DNA: TGTGCCAGCAGCTTAGGGGGCGGGACAGGGAGTCCCTACGAGCAGTACTTC

clone size: .
D gene: .
J gene: TRBJ2-5
V gene: TRBV6-1
CDR3 protein: CASRTPPETQYF
CDR3 DNA: TGTGCCAGCCGTACCCCTCCAGAGACCCAGTACTTC

clone size: .
D gene: .
J gene: TRBJ2-2
V gene: TRBV7-2
CDR3 protein: CASSLERNGELFF
CDR3 DNA: TGTGCCAGCAGCTTAGAGAGGAACGGGGAGCTGTTTTTT

clone size: once
D gene: .
J gene: TRBJ2-1
V gene: TRBV27
CDR3 protein: CASGWTDYNEQFF
CDR3 DNA: TGTGCCAGCGGGTGGACGGACTACAATGAGCAGTTCTTC

clone size: .
D gene: TRBD2
J gene: TRBJ2-3
V gene: TRBV14
CDR3 protein: CASSRSLAGTDTQYF
CDR3 DNA: TGTGCCAGCAGCCGTTCACTAGCGGGCACAGATACGCAGTATTTT

clone size: .
D gene: .
J gene: TRBJ1-3
V gene: TRBV7-9
CDR3 protein: CASSLGRLGQSSGNTIYF
CDR3 DNA: TGTGCCAGCAGCTTAGGGCGGTTGGGACAAAGCTCTGGAAACACCATATATTTT

clone size: .
D gene: TRBD2
J gene: TRBJ2-7
V gene: TRBV7-2
CDR3 protein: CASSTRGGATYEQYF
CDR3 DNA: TGTGCCAGCAGCACCCGCGGGGGAGCTACCTACGAGCAGTACTTC

clone size: .
D gene: TRBD2
J gene: TRBJ2-7
V gene: TRBV20-1
CDR3 protein: CSATGGRSYEQYF
CDR3 DNA: TGCAGTGCTACAGGCGGGAGGTCCTACGAGCAGTACTTC

clone size: .
D gene: TRBD1
J gene: TRBJ2-7
V gene: TRBV12-3/TRBV12-4
CDR3 protein: CASSEGTGAYEQYF
CDR3 DNA: TGTGCCAGCAGTGAAGGGACAGGGGCATACGAGCAGTACTTC

clone size: .
D gene: .
J gene: TRBJ1-5
V gene: TRBV6-4
CDR3 protein: CASKRGRSNQPQHF
CDR3 DNA: TGTGCCAGCAAAAGAGGGAGGAGCAATCAGCCCCAGCATTTT

clone size: .
D gene: TRBD2
J gene: TRBJ2-7
V gene: TRBV7-7
CDR3 protein: CASSVRGTSGSSEQYF
CDR3 DNA: TGTGCTAGCAGCGTACGAGGGACTAGCGGGAGTAGCGAGCAGTACTTC

clone size: once
D gene: .
J gene: TRBJ1-2
V gene: TRBV5-4
CDR3 protein: CASSHARNRVSYGYTF
CDR3 DNA: TGTGCCAGCAGCCACGCCCGGAACAGAGTATCCTATGGCTACACCTTC

clone size: .
D gene: .
J gene: TRBJ2-2
V gene: TRBV6-2/TRBV6-3
CDR3 protein: CASSWSGELFF
CDR3 DNA: TGTGCCAGCAGTTGGTCCGGGGAGCTGTTTTTT

clone size: .
D gene: TRBD2
J gene: TRBJ2-3
V gene: TRBV7-6
CDR3 protein: CASSSIAGVTDTQYF
CDR3 DNA: TGTGCCAGCAGCAGTATAGCGGGAGTTACAGATACGCAGTATTTT

clone size: .
D gene: .
J gene: TRBJ1-1
V gene: TRBV10-2
CDR3 protein: CASSERYSNTEAFF
CDR3 DNA: TGCGCCAGCAGTGAACGGTACTCAAACACTGAAGCTTTCTTT

clone size: .
D gene: TRBD1
J gene: TRBJ1-1
V gene: TRBV10-2
CDR3 protein: CASSEGQGTEAFF
CDR3 DNA: TGCGCCAGCAGTGAGGGACAGGGAACTGAAGCTTTCTTT

clone size: .
D gene: TRBD2
J gene: TRBJ2-7
V gene: TRBV14
CDR3 protein: CASSRNVAGVSYEQYF
CDR3 DNA: TGTGCCAGCAGCCGAAATGTAGCGGGAGTCTCCTACGAGCAGTACTTC

clone size: few
D gene: .
J gene: TRBJ1-6
V gene: TRBV20-1
CDR3 protein: CSAPTGTGNSPLHF
CDR3 DNA: TGCAGTGCTCCTACCGGGACTGGTAATTCACCCCTCCACTTT

clone size: few
D gene: .
J gene: TRBJ2-7
V gene: TRBV7-9
CDR3 protein: CASSSDRSSYEQYF
CDR3 DNA: TGTGCCAGCAGCTCCGACAGGTCCTCCTACGAGCAGTACTTC

clone size: few
D gene: TRBD1
J gene: TRBJ1-6
V gene: TRBV7-9
CDR3 protein: CASSIGQGSSPLHF
CDR3 DNA: TGTGCCAGCAGTATCGGACAGGGAAGTTCACCCCTCCACTTT

clone size: .
D gene: .
J gene: TRBJ2-4
V gene: TRBV20-1
CDR3 protein: CSAALQGTKNIQYF
CDR3 DNA: TGCAGTGCCGCGTTACAGGGAACCAAAAACATTCAGTACTTC

clone size: .
D gene: .
J gene: TRBJ1-2
V gene: TRBV27
CDR3 protein: CATARSSANYGYTF
CDR3 DNA: TGTGCAACAGCCCGGAGCTCTGCTAACTATGGCTACACCTTC

clone size: .
D gene: .
J gene: TRBJ2-5
V gene: TRBV14
CDR3 protein: CASSQLSGGAFQETQYF
CDR3 DNA: TGTGCCAGCAGCCAACTTAGTGGGGGCGCTTTTCAAGAGACCCAGTACTTC

clone size: .
D gene: TRBD1
J gene: TRBJ2-7
V gene: TRBV18
CDR3 protein: CASSRRTGTDEQYF
CDR3 DNA: TGTGCCAGCTCACGCCGGACAGGGACCGACGAGCAGTACTTC

clone size: .
D gene: .
J gene: TRBJ1-5
V gene: TRBV19
CDR3 protein: CASSGESNQPQHF
CDR3 DNA: TGTGCCAGTAGTGGGGAAAGCAATCAGCCCCAGCATTTT

clone size: .
D gene: .
J gene: TRBJ2-2
V gene: TRBV14
CDR3 protein: CASTGVSGELFF
CDR3 DNA: TGTGCCAGCACGGGGGTATCCGGGGAGCTGTTTTTT

clone size: few
D gene: .
J gene: TRBJ1-2
V gene: TRBV10-3
CDR3 protein: CAISGTGNKDYGYTF
CDR3 DNA: TGTGCCATCAGTGGTACGGGTAACAAGGACTATGGCTACACCTTC

clone size: .
D gene: TRBD1
J gene: TRBJ1-2
V gene: TRBV5-1
CDR3 protein: CASSWDSGVGYTF
CDR3 DNA: TGCGCCAGCAGCTGGGACAGCGGGGTTGGCTACACCTTC

clone size: .
D gene: TRBD2
J gene: TRBJ2-5
V gene: TRBV28
CDR3 protein: CASSFSGRRRVETQYF
CDR3 DNA: TGTGCCAGCAGTTTCAGCGGGAGGAGGCGCGTAGAGACCCAGTACTTC

clone size: .
D gene: TRBD2
J gene: TRBJ2-1
V gene: TRBV20-1
CDR3 protein: CSASPLLAGGYNEQFF
CDR3 DNA: TGCAGTGCTAGTCCCCTTTTAGCGGGAGGTTACAATGAGCAGTTCTTC

clone size: .
D gene: TRBD2
J gene: TRBJ2-5
V gene: TRBV9
CDR3 protein: CASSVGLAGPSAAQETQYF
CDR3 DNA: TGTGCCAGCAGCGTTGGGCTAGCGGGTCCCTCTGCCGCCCAAGAGACCCAGTACTTC